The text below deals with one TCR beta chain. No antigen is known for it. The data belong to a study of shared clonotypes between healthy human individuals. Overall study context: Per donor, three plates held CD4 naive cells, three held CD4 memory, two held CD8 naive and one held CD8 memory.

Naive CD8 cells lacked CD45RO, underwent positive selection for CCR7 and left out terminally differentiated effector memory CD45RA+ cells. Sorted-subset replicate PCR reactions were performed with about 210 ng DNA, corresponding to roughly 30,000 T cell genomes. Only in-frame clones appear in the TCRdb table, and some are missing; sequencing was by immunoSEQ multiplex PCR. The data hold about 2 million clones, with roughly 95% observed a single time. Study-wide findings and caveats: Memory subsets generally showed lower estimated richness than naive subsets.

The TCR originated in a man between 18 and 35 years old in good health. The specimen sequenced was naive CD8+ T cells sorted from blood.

The CDR3, as DNA: TGTGCCAGCAGTCAACTAGCGGGAGGCTCCGATACGCAGTATTTT. It translates to CASSQLAGGSDTQYF. The chain recombines TRBV6-5 with TRBJ2-3; 12 positions match TRBD2. Per germline, CDR1 MNHEY and CDR2 SVGAGI. The J segment lost 6 bases and the V segment lost 5 bases, leaving 6 bases of the junction unmatched. This CDR3 has 15 residues.